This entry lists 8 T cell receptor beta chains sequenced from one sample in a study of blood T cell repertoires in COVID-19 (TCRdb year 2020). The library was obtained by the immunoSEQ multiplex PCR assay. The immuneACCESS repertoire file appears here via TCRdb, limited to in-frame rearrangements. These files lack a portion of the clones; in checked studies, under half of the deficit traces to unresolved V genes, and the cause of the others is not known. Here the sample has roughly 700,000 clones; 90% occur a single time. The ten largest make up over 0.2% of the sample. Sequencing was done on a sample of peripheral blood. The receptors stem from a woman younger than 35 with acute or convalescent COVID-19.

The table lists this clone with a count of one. The CDR3 nucleotides are TGCGCCAGCAGCCAAGTGGACAGGGGGGTCTCACCCCTCCACTTT. The encoded protein is CASSQVDRGVSPLHF. The chain has TRBV4-3 and TRBJ1-6; 10 nucleotides agree with TRBD1. The length of the CDR3 is 15 residues. Germline lookup yields CDR1 LGHNA and CDR2 YSLEER. V dropped 1 base and J dropped 10; count of bases not matched to a gene: 4.

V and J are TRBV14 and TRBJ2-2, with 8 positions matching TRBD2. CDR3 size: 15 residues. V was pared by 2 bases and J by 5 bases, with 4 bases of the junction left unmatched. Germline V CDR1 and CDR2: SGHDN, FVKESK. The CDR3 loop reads CASSQITGGTGELFF. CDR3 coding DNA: TGTGCCAGCAGCCAAATAACGGGGGGGACCGGGGAGCTGTTTTTT.

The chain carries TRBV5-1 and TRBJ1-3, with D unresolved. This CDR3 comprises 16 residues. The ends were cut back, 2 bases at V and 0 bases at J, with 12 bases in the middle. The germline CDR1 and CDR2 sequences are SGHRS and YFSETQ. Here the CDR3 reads CASSFAQTSSGNTIYF. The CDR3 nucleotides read TGCGCCAGCAGCTTTGCACAGACAAGCTCTGGAAACACCATATATTTT.

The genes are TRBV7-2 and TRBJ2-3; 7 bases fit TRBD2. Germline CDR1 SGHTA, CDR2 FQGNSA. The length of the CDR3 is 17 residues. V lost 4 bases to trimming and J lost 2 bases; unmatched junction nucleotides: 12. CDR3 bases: TGTGCCAGCAGCTCAACCCGACCTAGCGGACTCACAGATACGCAGTATTTT. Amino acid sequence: CASSSTRPSGLTDTQYF.

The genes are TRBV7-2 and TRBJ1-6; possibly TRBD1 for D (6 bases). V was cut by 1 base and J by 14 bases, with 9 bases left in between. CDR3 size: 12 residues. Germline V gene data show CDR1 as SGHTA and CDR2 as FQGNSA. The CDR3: CASSLDHRALHF. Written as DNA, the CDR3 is TGTGCCAGCAGCTTAGACCACAGGGCCCTCCACTTT. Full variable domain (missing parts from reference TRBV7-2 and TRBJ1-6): GAGVSQSPSNKVTEKGKDVELRCDPISGHTALYWYRQSLGQGLEFLIYFQGNSAPDKSGLPSDRFSAERTGGSVSTLTIQRTQQEDSAVYLCASSLDHRALHFGNGTRLTVT.

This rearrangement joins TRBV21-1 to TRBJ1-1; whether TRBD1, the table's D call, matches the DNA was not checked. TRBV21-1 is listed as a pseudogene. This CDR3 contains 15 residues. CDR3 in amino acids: CASSRQAGPRTEAFF. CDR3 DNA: TGTGCCAGCTCGAGACAGGCTGGACCGAGGACTGAAGCTTTCTTT.

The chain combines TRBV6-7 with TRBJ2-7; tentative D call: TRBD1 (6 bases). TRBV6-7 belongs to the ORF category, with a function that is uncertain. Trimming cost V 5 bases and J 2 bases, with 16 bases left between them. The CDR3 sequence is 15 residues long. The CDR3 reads CASSTGSGATYEQYF. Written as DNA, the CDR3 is TGTGCCAGCAGTACCGGGTCAGGGGCCACCTACGAGCAGTACTTC.

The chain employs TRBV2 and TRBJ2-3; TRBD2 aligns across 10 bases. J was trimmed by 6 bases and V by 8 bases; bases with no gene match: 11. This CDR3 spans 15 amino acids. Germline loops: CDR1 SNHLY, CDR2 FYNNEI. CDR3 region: CASSRASGGGDTQYF. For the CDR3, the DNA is TGTGCCAGCTCTCGGGCTAGCGGGGGAGGTGATACGCAGTATTTT.